The 22 T cell receptor beta chains below were found in one sample sequenced in a study of Ad26.COV2.S vaccination and SARS-CoV-2 variants. Regarding treatment: over 15 received Ad26.COV2.S at low or high dose, single or two shots; several received placebo; per-sample allocation not given. Each sample was drawn 63 days after the first injection (of vaccine or placebo). Profiled with immunoSEQ multiplex PCR; TCRdb holds only in-frame clones, not every one. Altogether 300,000 to 350,000 clones are present, about 88% being singletons, with the ten largest covering around 6.1%. This specimen was peripheral blood, taken in a trial of Ad26.COV2.S vaccine versus placebo. The receptor set was obtained from a person aged 18-60 years who received the Ad26.COV2.S COVID-19 vaccine or a placebo.

The rearrangement joins TRBV4-3 to TRBJ1-1; 9 bases are shared with TRBD1. The V and J ends lost 1 base and 10 bases, in that order; junction bases with no gene match: 7. The germline CDR1 and CDR2 sequences are LGHNA and YSLEER. The CDR3 covers 14 residues. This chain's CDR3 is CASSQGRDRVGAFF. The DNA of the CDR3 is TGCGCCAGCAGCCAAGGGCGGGACAGGGTCGGAGCTTTCTTT.

The V gene is TRBV10-1, the J gene TRBJ1-5; 10 bases agree with TRBD1. CDR3 length: 17 residues. Germline V gene data show CDR1 as WNHNN and CDR2 as SYGVQD (reference sequence). V lost 6 bases to trimming and J lost 5 bases; unmatched junction nucleotides: 13. In DNA form, the CDR3 reads TGCGCCAGCAGCCCCAGTGGGGACAGGGGACAGGATCAGCCCCAGCATTTT. This gives the protein CASSPSGDRGQDQPQHF.

The V gene is TRBV4-3, the J gene TRBJ1-1, with TRBD1 matching 7 bases. Trimming at V came to 4 bases and at J to 1 base, leaving 6 bases not matched to a gene. Germline CDR1 reads LGHNA; CDR2 reads YSLEER. This CDR3 region has 15 residues. CDR3 amino acids: CASSLGTEPNTEAFF. The CDR3 nucleotides read TGCGCCAGCAGCCTGGGGACAGAGCCGAACACTGAAGCTTTCTTT.

The chain couples TRBV29-1 to TRBJ1-3; no firm D call. CDR1 SQVTM and CDR2 ANQGSEA come from the germline V gene. This CDR3 has 13 amino acids. V lost 4 bases, J lost 1 base, and 8 bases lay in between. CDR3 coding DNA: TGCAGCGTTGGAGTGGGGTCTGGAAACACCATATATTTT. It encodes CSVGVGSGNTIYF.

Details on this clone: In the same sample, other DNA sequences code for this CDR3. This sequence joins TRBV30 and TRBJ2-2; a weak D match, TRBD2 (6 bases). V was cut by 1 base and J by 4 bases, with 10 bases left in between. The CDR3 totals 14 residues. Germline assignment: CDR1 GTSNPN and CDR2 SVGIG (reference sequence). The CDR3 reads CAWSGGLGTGELFF. For the CDR3, the DNA is TGTGCCTGGAGTGGGGGACTCGGCACCGGGGAGCTGTTTTTT.

The V and J genes are TRBV6-5 and TRBJ1-3; D is unresolved. From germline, CDR1 is MNHEY and CDR2 SVGAGI. This CDR3 is built from 15 residues. The germline V and J ends were trimmed by 6 bases and 0 bases, with 12 bases remaining between them. The DNA for the CDR3 is TGTGCCAGCAGAAATTTACAGTCCTCTGGAAACACCATATATTTT. Residues: CASRNLQSSGNTIYF.

The V call is TRBV27, the J call TRBJ1-2; TRBD1 matches 9 bases. The CDR3 is 12 residues long. Germline-derived CDR1 and CDR2 are MNHEY and SMNVEV (reference sequence). V lost 10 bases and J lost 7; bases outside the gene matches: 7. Here the CDR3 reads CATMTGGIGYTF. The DNA of the CDR3 is TGTGCCACTATGACAGGGGGGATTGGCTACACCTTC.

This clone was observed once. This chain connects TRBV19 to TRBJ2-3; D is possibly TRBD1 or TRBD2 (5 bases each). In germline, CDR1 is LNHDA, CDR2 SQIVND (reference sequence). V gave up 0 bases and J gave up 2 bases, with 18 bases separating them. The CDR3 runs 18 residues. This chain's CDR3 is CASSIDRAGGPTTDTQYF. Here the CDR3 DNA reads TGTGCCAGTAGTATAGACAGGGCAGGAGGCCCCACCACAGATACGCAGTATTTT.

This clone was seen once. The rearrangement links TRBV5-6 to TRBJ1-1, with 8 bases identical to TRBD1. The V gene's germline CDR1 is SGHDT and CDR2 YYEEEE. Trimming removed 1 base from V and 4 bases from J; junction bases left unmatched: 3. This CDR3 is built from 14 residues. The CDR3 spells CASSLTGGGTEAFF. In DNA, the CDR3 is TGTGCCAGCAGCTTGACAGGGGGAGGCACTGAAGCTTTCTTT.

V and J are TRBV6-5 and TRBJ1-1; tentatively, D is TRBD1 (6 bases). Germline CDR1 is MNHEY and CDR2 is SVGAGI. The CDR3 loop spans 15 amino acids. Trimming left V 4 bases short and J 0 bases short, with 12 bases between. The CDR3, as DNA: TGTGCCAGCAGTTGGACAGAAACCATGAACACTGAAGCTTTCTTT. Protein sequence: CASSWTETMNTEAFF.

The V gene is TRBV7-2, the J gene TRBJ1-1; 7 bases agree with TRBD1. The trim removed 6 bases at V and 4 bases at J, leaving 5 bases unmatched. CDR1 SGHTA and CDR2 FQGNSA come from the germline V gene. This CDR3 contains 13 residues. DNA for the CDR3: TGTGCCAGCAGTCGCGACAGGGTCACTGAAGCTTTCTTT. Translating gives CASSRDRVTEAFF.

CDR3 region: CASSPGTDDGYTF. The CDR3 DNA follows: TGTGCCAGCTCACCCGGGACAGATGATGGCTACACCTTC. The chain is built from TRBV18 and TRBJ1-2, with 7 bases lining up with TRBD1. The trim removed 3 bases at V and 6 bases at J, leaving 4 bases unmatched. CDR1 is KGHSH and CDR2 is LQKENI in the germline V gene. The CDR3 is 13 amino acids.

The gene calls are TRBV19 and TRBJ2-1; TRBD1 aligns across 10 bases. Germline V gene lookup returns CDR1 LNHDA and CDR2 SQIVND (reference sequence). This CDR3 has 14 amino acids. J lost 9 bases, V lost 5 bases, and 7 bases had no gene match. The CDR3 reads CASSGGTGEGEQFF. The CDR3 nucleotides read TGTGCCAGTAGTGGGGGGACAGGGGAAGGTGAGCAGTTCTTC.

The chain carries TRBV15 and TRBJ1-5; TRBD1 is a possible D gene (5 bases). CDR1 is LNHNV, CDR2 YYDKDF, per germline (reference sequence). V shed 8 bases and J shed 1 base, with 18 bases lying between them. CDR3 length: 16 amino acids. This CDR3 reads CATVDSGAGSNQPQHF. The DNA for the CDR3 is TGTGCCACCGTGGATTCTGGGGCGGGGAGCAATCAGCCCCAGCATTTT.

This clone occurred a few times. The chain uses TRBV19 and TRBJ2-1, with TRBD2 as a possible D gene (6 bases). From germline, CDR1 is LNHDA and CDR2 SQIVND (reference sequence). The CDR3 loop spans 14 amino acids. The V and J ends lost 5 bases and 9 bases respectively, with 17 bases between them. The CDR3 nucleotides are TGTGCCAGTAGTCCGACGGGAGATAACCGTGAGCAGTTCTTC. This sequence encodes CASSPTGDNREQFF.

The rearrangement uses TRBV5-6 and TRBJ1-1; TRBD1 is a possible D gene (6 bases). This CDR3 contains 13 residues. CDR1 is SGHDT and CDR2 is YYEEEE in the germline V gene. The germline V and J ends were trimmed by 6 bases and 4 bases, with 13 bases remaining between them. The CDR3 region has the DNA TGTGCCAGCAACCTCAGGGGCTCCACTGAAGCTTTCTTT. It codes for CASNLRGSTEAFF.

V and J are TRBV5-6 and TRBJ2-4; TRBD1 matches 7 bases. Germline-derived CDR1 and CDR2 are SGHDT and YYEEEE. This CDR3 region has 16 residues. V was clipped by 3 bases and J by 2 bases; unmatched bases: 8. CDR3: CASSSITGAPKNIQYF. The CDR3 DNA follows: TGTGCCAGCAGCTCTATTACAGGGGCACCCAAAAACATTCAGTACTTC.

The V and J genes are TRBV6-5 and TRBJ2-2; D unclear. CDR3 length: 13 residues. The germline V gene encodes CDR1 MNHEY and CDR2 SVGAGI. V was trimmed by 6 bases and J by 0 bases, leaving 5 bases between them. CDR3 loop: CASRIPNTGELFF. Written as DNA, the CDR3 is TGTGCCAGCAGAATACCGAACACCGGGGAGCTGTTTTTT.

The chain couples TRBV3-1 (or the pseudogene TRBV3-2) to TRBJ1-6; D unresolved. Between the trimmed V and J ends, which lost 0 bases and 9 bases, there was a span of 6 bases. This CDR3 has 13 amino acids. Germline-derived CDR1 and CDR2 are LGHDT and YNNKEL (reference sequence). CDR3 DNA sequence: TGTGCCAGCAGCCAAGATGAGATTTCACCCCTCCACTTT. It codes for CASSQDEISPLHF.

The chain combines TRBV30 with TRBJ1-1; 9 positions match TRBD1. CDR1 and CDR2 (germline): GTSNPN, SVGIG (reference sequence). CDR3 length: 16 residues. Losses at the gene ends were 4 bases for V and 2 bases for J; bases not matched to a gene: 11. CDR3 bases: TGTGCCTGGATGGATGTAGGACAGGGGACCAACACTGAAGCTTTCTTT. This gives the protein CAWMDVGQGTNTEAFF.

V usage is TRBV9 and J usage is TRBJ1-6, with D unresolved. The germline V and J ends were trimmed by 4 bases and 0 bases, with 11 bases remaining between them. Germline lookup yields CDR1 SGDLS and CDR2 YYNGEE. CDR3 length: 16 residues. The chain's CDR3 is CASSKRASSYNSPLHF. The CDR3 nucleotides read TGTGCCAGCAGCAAACGGGCCAGCTCCTATAATTCACCCCTCCACTTT.

For the CDR3, the DNA is TGTGCCAGCAGCTTGTTAGGGGGCAGTAGCAATCAGCCCCAGCATTTT. Translation gives CASSLLGGSSNQPQHF. V is TRBV5-6 and J is TRBJ1-5; TRBD1 matches 7 bases. Unmatched junction bases numbered 4, after V lost 1 base and J lost 0 bases. CDR3 length equals 16 residues. Per germline, CDR1 SGHDT and CDR2 YYEEEE.